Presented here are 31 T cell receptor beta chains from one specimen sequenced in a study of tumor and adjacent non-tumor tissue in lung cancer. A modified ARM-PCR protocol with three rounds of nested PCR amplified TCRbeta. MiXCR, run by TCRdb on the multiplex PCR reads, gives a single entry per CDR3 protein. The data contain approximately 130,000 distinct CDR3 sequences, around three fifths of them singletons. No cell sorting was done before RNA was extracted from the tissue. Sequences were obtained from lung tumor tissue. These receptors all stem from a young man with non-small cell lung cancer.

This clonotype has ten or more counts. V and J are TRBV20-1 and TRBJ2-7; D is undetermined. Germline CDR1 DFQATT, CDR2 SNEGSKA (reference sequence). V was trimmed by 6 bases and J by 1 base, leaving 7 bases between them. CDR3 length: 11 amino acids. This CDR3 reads CSARQSYEQYF. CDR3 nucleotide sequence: TGCAGTGCGAGACAATCCTACGAGCAGTACTTC.

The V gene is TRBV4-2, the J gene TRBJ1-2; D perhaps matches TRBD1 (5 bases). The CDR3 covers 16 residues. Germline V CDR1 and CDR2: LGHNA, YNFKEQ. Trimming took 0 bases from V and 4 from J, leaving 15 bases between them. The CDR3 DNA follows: TGTGCCAGCAGCCAAGATTTTGGGGGAGCTAGCTATGGCTACACCTTC. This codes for CASSQDFGGASYGYTF.

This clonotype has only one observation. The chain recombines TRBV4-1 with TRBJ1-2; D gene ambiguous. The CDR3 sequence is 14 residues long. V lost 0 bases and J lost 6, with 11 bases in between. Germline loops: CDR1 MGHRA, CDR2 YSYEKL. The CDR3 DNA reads TGCGCCAGCAGCCAAGATCGGAGGAACCATGGCTACACCTTC. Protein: CASSQDRRNHGYTF.

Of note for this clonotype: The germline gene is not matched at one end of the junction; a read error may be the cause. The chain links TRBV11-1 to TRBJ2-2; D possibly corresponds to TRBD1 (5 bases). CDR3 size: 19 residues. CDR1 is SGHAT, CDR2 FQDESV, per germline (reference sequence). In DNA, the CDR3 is TGTGCCAGCAGCCAAATGCTATGGGGCGGTTCACCGTCCACCTGGGAGCTGTTTTTT. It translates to CASSQMLWGGSPSTWELFF.

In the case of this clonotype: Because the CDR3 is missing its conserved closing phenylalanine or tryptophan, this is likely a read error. CDR3 sequence (DNA): TGCAGCATTGAGCTGGCTGCACCTGAAGCTTTCATT. Its translation is CSIELAAPEAFI. V gene TRBV29-1 combines with J gene TRBJ1-1; no clear D. The CDR3 has 12 amino acids. Germline CDR1 is SQVTM and CDR2 is ANQGSEA.

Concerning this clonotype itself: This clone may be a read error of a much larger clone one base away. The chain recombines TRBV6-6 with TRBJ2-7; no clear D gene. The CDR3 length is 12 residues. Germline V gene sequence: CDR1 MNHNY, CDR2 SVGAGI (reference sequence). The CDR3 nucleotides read TGTGCCAGCAGCTCCCTCGGCGACGACCAGTACTTC. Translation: CASSSLGDDQYF.

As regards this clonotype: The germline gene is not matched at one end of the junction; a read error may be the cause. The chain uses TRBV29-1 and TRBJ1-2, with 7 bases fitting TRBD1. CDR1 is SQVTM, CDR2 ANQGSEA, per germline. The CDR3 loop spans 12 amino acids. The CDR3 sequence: CSLEGIGGGYTF. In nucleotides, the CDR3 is TGCAGCCTTGAGGGGATAGGGGGCGGCTACACCTTC.

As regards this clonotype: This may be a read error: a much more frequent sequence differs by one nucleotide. CDR3 residues: CSGRDIYEEFGEQYF. Here the CDR3 DNA reads TGCAGTGGTAGAGATATTTATGAGGAGTTCGGCGAGCAGTACTTC. The J gene is TRBJ2-7, the V gene TRBV20-1, with D uncertain. Germline values: CDR1 DFQATT, CDR2 SNEGSKA (reference sequence). The CDR3 sequence is 15 residues long.

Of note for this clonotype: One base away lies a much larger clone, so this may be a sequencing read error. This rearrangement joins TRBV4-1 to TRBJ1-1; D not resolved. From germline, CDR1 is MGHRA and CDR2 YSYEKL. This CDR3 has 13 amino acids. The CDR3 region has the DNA TGCGTCAGCGGGGAACGGGAGAACACTGAAGCTTTCTTT. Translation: CVSGERENTEAFF.

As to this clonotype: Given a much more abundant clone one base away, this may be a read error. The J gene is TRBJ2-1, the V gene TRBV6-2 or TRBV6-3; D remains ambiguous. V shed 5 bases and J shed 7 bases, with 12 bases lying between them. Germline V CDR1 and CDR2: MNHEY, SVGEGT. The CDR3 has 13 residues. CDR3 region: CASSRIPSNEQFF. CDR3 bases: TGTGCCAGCAGTCGAATCCCCAGTAATGAGCAGTTCTTC.

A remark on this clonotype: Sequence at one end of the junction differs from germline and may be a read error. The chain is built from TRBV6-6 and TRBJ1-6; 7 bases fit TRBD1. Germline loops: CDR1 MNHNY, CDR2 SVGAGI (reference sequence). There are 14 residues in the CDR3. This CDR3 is CASSYDRANSPLNF. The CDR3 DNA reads TGTGCCAGCAGTTATGACAGGGCTAATTCACCCCTCAACTTT.

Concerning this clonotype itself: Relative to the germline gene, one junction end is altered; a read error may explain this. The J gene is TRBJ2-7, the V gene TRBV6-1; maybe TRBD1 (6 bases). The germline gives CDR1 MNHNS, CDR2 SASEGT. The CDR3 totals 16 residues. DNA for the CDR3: TGTGCAAGCAGTGAATGGACCGGGACAAGGTTAAGCGAGCAGTACTTC. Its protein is CASSEWTGTRLSEQYF.

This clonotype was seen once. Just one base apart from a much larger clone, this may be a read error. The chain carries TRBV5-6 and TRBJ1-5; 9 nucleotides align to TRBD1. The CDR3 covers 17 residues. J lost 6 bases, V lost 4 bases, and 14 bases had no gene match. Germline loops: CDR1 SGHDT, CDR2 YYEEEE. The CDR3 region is CASSLRTGDYWCQPQHF. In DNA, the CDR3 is TGTGCCAGCAGCCTCCGGACAGGGGACTATTGGTGTCAGCCCCAGCATTTT.

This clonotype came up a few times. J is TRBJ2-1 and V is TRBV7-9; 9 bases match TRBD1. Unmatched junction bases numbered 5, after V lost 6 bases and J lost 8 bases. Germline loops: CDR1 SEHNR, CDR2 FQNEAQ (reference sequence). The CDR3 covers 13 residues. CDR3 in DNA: TGTGCCAGCAGACAAACAGGGGGCGATGAGCAGTTCTTC. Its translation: CASRQTGGDEQFF.

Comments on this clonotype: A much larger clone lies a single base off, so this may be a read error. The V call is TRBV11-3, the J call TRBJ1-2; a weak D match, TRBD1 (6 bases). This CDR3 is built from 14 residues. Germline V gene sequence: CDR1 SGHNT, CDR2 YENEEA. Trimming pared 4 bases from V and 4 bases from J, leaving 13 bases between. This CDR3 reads CASSYGQTSYGYTF. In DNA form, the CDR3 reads TGTGCCAGCAGCTATGGACAGACCAGCTATGGCTACACCTTC.

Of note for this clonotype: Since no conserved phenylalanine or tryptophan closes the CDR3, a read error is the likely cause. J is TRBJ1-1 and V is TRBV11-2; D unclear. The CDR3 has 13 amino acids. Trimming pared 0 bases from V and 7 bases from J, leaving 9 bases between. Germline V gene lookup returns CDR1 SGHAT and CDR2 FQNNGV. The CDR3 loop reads CASSLEGGFEAFS. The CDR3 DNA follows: TGTGCCAGCAGCTTAGAGGGAGGGTTTGAAGCTTTCTCT.

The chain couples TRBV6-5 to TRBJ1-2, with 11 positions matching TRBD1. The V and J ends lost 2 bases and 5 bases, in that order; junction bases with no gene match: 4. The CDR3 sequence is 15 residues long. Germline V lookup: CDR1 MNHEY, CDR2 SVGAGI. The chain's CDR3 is CASSYLDRGLYGYTF. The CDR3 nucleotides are TGTGCCAGCAGTTACCTGGACAGGGGGCTATATGGCTACACCTTC.

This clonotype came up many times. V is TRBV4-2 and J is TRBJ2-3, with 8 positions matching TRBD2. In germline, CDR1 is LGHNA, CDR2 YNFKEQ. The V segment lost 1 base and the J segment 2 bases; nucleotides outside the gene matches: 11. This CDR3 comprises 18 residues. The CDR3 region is CASSQGRGSGVYTDTQYF. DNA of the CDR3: TGTGCCAGCAGCCAAGGAAGGGGTAGCGGGGTGTACACAGATACGCAGTATTTT.

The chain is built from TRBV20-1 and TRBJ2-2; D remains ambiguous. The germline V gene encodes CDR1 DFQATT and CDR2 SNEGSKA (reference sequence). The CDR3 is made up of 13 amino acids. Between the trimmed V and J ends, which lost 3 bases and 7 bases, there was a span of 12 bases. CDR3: CSASGQLIGELFF. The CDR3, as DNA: TGCAGTGCTAGCGGTCAGTTGATCGGGGAGCTGTTTTTT.

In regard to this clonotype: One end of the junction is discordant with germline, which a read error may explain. The CDR3 region has the DNA TGTACCAGCAGCTTAGCTGTGGGGGGAGAAGCTTTCTTT. Translated, it gives CTSSLAVGGEAFF. V is TRBV11-2 and J is TRBJ1-1; tentatively, D is TRBD1 (5 bases). The CDR3 is 13 residues long. From germline, CDR1 is SGHAT and CDR2 FQNNGV. The entire variable domain, with the rest obtained from reference TRBV11-2 and TRBJ1-1, is as follows: EAGVAQSPRYKIIEKRQSVAFWCNPISGHATLYWYQQILGQGPKLLIQFQNNGVVDDSQLPKDRFSAERLKGVDSTLKIQPAKLEDSAVYLCTSSLAVGGEAFFGQGTRLTVV.

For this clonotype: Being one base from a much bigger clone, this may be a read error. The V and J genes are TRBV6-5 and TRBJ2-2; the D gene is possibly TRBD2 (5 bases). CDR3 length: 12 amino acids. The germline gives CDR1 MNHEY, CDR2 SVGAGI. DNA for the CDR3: TGTGCCAGCAGTTACAGATACGGGAAGCTGTTTTTT. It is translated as CASSYRYGKLFF.

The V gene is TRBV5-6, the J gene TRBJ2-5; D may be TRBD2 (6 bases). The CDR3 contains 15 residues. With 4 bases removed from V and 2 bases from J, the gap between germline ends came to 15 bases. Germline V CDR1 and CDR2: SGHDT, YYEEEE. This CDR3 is CASSMGLTSQETQYF. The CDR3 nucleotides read TGTGCCAGCAGCATGGGACTCACCTCGCAAGAGACCCAGTACTTC.

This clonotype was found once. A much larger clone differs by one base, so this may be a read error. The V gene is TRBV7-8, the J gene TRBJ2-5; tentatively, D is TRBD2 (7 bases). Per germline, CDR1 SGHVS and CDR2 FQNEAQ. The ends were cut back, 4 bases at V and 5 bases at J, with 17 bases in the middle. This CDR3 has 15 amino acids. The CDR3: CASSSWGGDKETQYF. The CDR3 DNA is TGTGCCAGCAGCTCTTGGGGAGGGGACAAGGAGACCCAGTACTTC.

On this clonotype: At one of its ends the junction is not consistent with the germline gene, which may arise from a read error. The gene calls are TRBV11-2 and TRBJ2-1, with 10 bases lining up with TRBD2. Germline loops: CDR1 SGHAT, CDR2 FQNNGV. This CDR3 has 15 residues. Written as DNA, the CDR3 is TGTGTCAGCAGCTTAGTGTGGACTAGCGGCAATGAGCAGTTCTTC. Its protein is CVSSLVWTSGNEQFF.

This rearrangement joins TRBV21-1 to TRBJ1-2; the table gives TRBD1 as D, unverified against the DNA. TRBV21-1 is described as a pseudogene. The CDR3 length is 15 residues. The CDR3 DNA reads TGTGCCAGCAGCTCTGGCCCGGGGAATTACTATGGCTACACCTTC. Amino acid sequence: CASSSGPGNYYGYTF.

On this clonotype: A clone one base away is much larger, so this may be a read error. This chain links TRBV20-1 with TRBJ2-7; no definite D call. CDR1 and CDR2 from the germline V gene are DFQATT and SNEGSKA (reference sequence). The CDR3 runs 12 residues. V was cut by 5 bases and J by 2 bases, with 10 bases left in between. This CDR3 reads CSARSVAYEQYF. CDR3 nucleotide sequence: TGCAGTGCTCGTTCGGTGGCCTACGAGCAGTACTTC.

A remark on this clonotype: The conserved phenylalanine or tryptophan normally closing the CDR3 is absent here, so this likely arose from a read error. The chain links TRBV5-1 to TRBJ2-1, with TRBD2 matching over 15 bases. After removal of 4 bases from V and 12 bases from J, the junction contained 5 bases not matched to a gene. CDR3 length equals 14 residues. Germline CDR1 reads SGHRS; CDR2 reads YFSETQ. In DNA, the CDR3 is TGCGCCAGCAGCCAGGGACTAGCGGGGGGCGGGCAGTTCTCT. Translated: CASSQGLAGGGQFS.

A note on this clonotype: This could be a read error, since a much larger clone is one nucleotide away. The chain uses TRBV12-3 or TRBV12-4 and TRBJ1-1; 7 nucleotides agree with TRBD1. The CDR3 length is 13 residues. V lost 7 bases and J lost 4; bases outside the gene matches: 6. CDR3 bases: TGTGCCAGCAACCTACAGGGGACCACTGAAGCTTTCTTT. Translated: CASNLQGTTEAFF.

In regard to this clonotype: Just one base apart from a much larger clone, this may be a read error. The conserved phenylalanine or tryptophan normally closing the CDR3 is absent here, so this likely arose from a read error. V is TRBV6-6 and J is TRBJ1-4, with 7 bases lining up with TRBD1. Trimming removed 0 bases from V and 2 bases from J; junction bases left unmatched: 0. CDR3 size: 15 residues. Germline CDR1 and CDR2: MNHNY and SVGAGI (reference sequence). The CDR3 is CASSYSGGTNEKLFL. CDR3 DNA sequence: TGTGCCAGCAGTTACTCAGGGGGCACTAATGAAAAACTGTTTCTT.

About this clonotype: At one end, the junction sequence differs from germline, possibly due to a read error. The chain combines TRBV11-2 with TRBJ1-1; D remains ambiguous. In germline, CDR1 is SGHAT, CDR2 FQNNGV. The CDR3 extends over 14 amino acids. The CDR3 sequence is CASSLLSMNTEAFF. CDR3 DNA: TGCGCCAGCAGCTTACTTTCCATGAACACTGAAGCTTTCTTT.

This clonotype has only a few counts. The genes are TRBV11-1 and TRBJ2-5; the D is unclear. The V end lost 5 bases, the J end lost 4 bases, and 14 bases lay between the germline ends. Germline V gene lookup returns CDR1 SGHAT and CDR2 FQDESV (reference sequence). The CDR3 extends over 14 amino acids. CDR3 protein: CASSADTYRETQYF. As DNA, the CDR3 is TGTGCCAGCAGCGCCGACACTTATCGAGAGACCCAGTACTTC.